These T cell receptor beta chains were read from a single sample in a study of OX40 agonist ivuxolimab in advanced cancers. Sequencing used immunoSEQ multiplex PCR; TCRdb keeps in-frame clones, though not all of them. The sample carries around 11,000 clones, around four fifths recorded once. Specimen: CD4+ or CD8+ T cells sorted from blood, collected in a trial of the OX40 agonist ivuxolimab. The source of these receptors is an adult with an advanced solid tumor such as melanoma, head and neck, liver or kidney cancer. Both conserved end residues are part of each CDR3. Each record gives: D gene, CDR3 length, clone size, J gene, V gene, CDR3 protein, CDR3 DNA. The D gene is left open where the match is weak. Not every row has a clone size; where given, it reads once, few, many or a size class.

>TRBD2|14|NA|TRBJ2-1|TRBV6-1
CASTKRDSYNEQFF
TGTGCCAGCACTAAGCGGGACTCCTACAATGAGCAGTTCTTC
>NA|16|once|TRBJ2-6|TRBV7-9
CASSLPRVSGANVLTF
TGTGCCAGCAGCCTCCCTCGCGTCTCTGGGGCCAACGTCCTGACTTTC
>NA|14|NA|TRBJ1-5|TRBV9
CASSQAGGSLPQHF
TGTGCCAGCAGCCAAGCTGGAGGGAGTTTGCCCCAGCATTTT
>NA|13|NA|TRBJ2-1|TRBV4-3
CASSQEGSHEQFF
TGCGCCAGCAGCCAAGAGGGGTCGCATGAGCAGTTCTTC
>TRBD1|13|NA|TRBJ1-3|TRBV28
CASSADRVNTIYF
TGTGCCAGCAGTGCGGACAGGGTTAACACCATATATTTT
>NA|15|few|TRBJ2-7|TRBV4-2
CASSQYRDISYEQYF
TGTGCCAGCAGCCAGTACCGGGACATATCCTACGAGCAGTACTTC
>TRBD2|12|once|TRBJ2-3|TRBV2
CATLAGGGTQYF
TGTGCCACACTAGCGGGAGGGGGTACGCAGTATTTT
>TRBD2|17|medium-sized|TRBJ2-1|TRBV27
CASSLGGEALSYNEQFF
TGTGCCAGCAGTTTGGGGGGGGAGGCCCTCTCCTACAATGAGCAGTTCTTC
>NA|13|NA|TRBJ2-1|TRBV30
CAWSAGRLNEQFF
TGTGCCTGGAGTGCCGGCCGACTCAATGAGCAGTTCTTC
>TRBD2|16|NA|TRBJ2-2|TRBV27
CASSFWLAANTGELFF
TGTGCCAGCAGTTTCTGGCTAGCGGCGAACACCGGGGAGCTGTTTTTT
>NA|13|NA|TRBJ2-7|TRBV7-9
CASSLPTGSGQYF
TGTGCCAGCAGCTTACCAACAGGGTCAGGGCAGTACTTC
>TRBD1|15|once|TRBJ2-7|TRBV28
CASSWDSYLSYEQYF
TGTGCCAGCAGTTGGGACAGCTATCTTTCCTACGAGCAGTACTTC
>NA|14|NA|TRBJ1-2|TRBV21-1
CASRIKGRRGGYTF
TGTGCCAGCAGGATTAAGGGACGTCGAGGAGGCTACACCTTC
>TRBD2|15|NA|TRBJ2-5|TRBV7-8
CASSPRLAGDGEQYF
TGTGCCAGCAGCCCACGACTAGCGGGAGACGGGGAGCAGTACTTC
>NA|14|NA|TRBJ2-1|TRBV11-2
CASSAGGTDNEQFF
TGTGCCAGCAGCGCCGGGGGCACGGACAATGAGCAGTTCTTC
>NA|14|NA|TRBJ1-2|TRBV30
CAWSPTSNSYGYTF
TGTGCCTGGAGTCCGACAAGTAACTCCTATGGCTACACCTTC
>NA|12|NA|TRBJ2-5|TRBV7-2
CASSLLQETQYF
TGTGCCAGCAGCTTACTGCAAGAGACCCAGTACTTC
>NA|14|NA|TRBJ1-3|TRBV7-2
CASSLVWGPETPYF
TGTGCCAGCAGCTTAGTCTGGGGCCCGGAAACACCATATTTT
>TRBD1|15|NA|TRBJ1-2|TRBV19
CASSMGRQGSYGYTF
TGTGCCAGTAGTATGGGGCGACAGGGATCCTATGGCTACACCTTC
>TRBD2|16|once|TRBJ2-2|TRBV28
CASRPSWSGRAGELFF
TGTGCCAGCAGGCCCTCATGGAGCGGGAGGGCCGGGGAGCTGTTTTTT
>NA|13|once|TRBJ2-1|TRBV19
CASSIASGGEQFF
TGTGCCAGTAGTATAGCCAGCGGTGGTGAGCAGTTCTTC
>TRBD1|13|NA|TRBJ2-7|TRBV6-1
CAITPTGGYEQYF
TGTGCCATCACGCCCACAGGGGGCTACGAGCAGTACTTC
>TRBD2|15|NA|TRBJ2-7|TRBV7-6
CASSRGDYLTYEQYF
TGTGCCAGCAGCCGGGGGGACTACCTTACCTACGAGCAGTACTTC
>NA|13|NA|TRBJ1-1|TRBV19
CASSIRGNTEAFF
TGTGCCAGTAGTATCCGGGGGAACACTGAAGCTTTCTTT
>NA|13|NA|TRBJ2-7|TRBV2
CASSQGNHYEQYF
TGTGCCAGCAGTCAAGGGAATCACTACGAGCAGTACTTC
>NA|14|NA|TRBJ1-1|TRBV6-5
CASSYSGANTEAFF
TGTGCCAGCAGTTACTCGGGGGCGAACACTGAAGCTTTCTTT
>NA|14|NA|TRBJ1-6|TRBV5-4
CASSFLLRGSPLHF
TGTGCCAGCAGCTTTCTCCTCCGGGGATCACCCCTCCACTTT
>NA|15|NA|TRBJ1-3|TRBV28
CASSPQPVTGNTIYF
TGTGCCAGCAGTCCCCAGCCGGTGACTGGAAACACCATATATTTT
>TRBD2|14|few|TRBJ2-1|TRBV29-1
CSGGLAGSYNEQFF
TGCAGCGGCGGACTAGCGGGATCCTACAATGAGCAGTTCTTC
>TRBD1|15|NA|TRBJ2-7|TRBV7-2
CASTNLRTGIYEQYF
TGTGCCAGCACCAACTTAAGGACAGGGATCTACGAGCAGTACTTC
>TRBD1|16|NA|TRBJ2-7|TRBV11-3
CASSLLHGTGSYEQYF
TGTGCCAGCAGCTTATTGCACGGGACAGGTAGCTACGAGCAGTACTTC
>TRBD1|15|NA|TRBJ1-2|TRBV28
CASTPQDRGNYGYTF
TGTGCCAGCACCCCCCAGGACAGGGGTAACTATGGCTACACCTTC
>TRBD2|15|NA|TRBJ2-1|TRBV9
CASSETGTSTHEQFF
TGTGCCAGCAGCGAAACCGGGACTAGTACCCATGAGCAGTTCTTC
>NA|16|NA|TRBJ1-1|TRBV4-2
CASSQEAAGMNTEAFF
TGTGCCAGCAGCCAAGAAGCGGCGGGAATGAACACTGAAGCTTTCTTT
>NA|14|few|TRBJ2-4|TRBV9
CASSGGGAGNIQYF
TGTGCCAGCAGTGGAGGGGGGGCTGGAAACATTCAGTACTTC
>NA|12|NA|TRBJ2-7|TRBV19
CASSYPGNEQYF
TGTGCCAGTAGTTATCCGGGGAACGAGCAGTACTTC
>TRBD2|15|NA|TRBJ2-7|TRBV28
CASRWTSGRLYEQYF
TGTGCCAGCAGGTGGACTAGCGGGAGGCTCTACGAGCAGTACTTC
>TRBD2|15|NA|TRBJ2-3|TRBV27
CASSEGTSGRDTQYF
TGTGCCAGCAGTGAAGGGACTAGCGGGAGAGATACGCAGTATTTT
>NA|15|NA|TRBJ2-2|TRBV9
CASSPHAANTGELFF
TGTGCCAGCAGCCCTCACGCAGCGAACACCGGGGAGCTGTTTTTT
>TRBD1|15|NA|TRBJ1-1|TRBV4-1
CASSQRQGRGTEAFF
TGCGCCAGCAGCCAGCGACAGGGAAGGGGCACTGAAGCTTTCTTT
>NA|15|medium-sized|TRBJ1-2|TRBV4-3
CASSQDQRGNYGYTF
TGCGCCAGCAGCCAAGATCAACGGGGCAACTATGGCTACACCTTC
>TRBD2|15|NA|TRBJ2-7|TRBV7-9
CASSGGRAFSYEQYF
TGTGCCAGCAGCGGTGGGAGGGCCTTCTCCTACGAGCAGTACTTC
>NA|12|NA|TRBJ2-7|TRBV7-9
CASSRAPYEQYF
TGTGCCAGCAGCAGGGCACCCTACGAGCAGTACTTC
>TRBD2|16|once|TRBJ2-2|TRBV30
CAWSLGTSFYTGELFF
TGTGCCTGGAGTCTTGGGACTAGCTTTTACACCGGGGAGCTGTTTTTT
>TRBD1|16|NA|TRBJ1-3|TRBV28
CASSPGAGGTGNTIYF
TGTGCCAGCAGTCCGGGAGCAGGGGGGACTGGAAACACCATATATTTT
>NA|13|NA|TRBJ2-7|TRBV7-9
CASSPTSTGEQYF
TGTGCCAGCAGCCCTACATCTACGGGGGAGCAGTACTTC
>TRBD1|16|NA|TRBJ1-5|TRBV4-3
CASSQDGTGSGQPQHF
TGCGCCAGCAGCCAAGATGGGACAGGGTCCGGTCAGCCCCAGCATTTT
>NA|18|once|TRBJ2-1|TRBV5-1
CASSLRGQRVISYNEQFF
TGCGCCAGCAGCTTGAGGGGCCAGCGGGTTATCTCCTACAATGAGCAGTTCTTC
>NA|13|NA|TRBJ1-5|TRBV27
CASSLWGGQPQHF
TGTGCCAGCAGTTTATGGGGAGGTCAGCCCCAGCATTTT
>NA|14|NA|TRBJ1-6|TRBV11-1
CASSFRGNNSPLHF
TGTGCCAGCAGCTTCCGGGGAAACAATTCACCCCTCCACTTT
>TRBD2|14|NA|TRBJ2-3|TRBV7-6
CASSEAGGTDTQYF
TGTGCCAGCAGCGAGGCGGGGGGCACAGATACGCAGTATTTT
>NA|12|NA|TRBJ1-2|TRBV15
CATSRDFYGYTF
TGTGCCACCAGCAGAGACTTCTATGGCTACACCTTC